These 11 T cell receptor beta chains were all obtained from the same sample, sequenced in a study of CD8+ T cells in alopecia areata. Reverse transcription of extracted RNA yielded cDNA, which provided the sequencing template. Some clones are missing from TCRdb's copy, which holds only in-frame ones; the method was immunoSEQ multiplex PCR. The repertoire consists of more than 150,000 clones, with 50% to 60% occurring once and the leading ten covering approximately 15%. The sample was CD4+ T cells sorted from blood, taken at week 0. These TCRs come from a human donor with alopecia areata.

The chain recombines TRBV6-5 with TRBJ1-5; TRBD1 might be the D (5 bases). V dropped 5 bases and J dropped 5 bases, with 10 bases sitting between them. This CDR3 is built from 13 residues. Germline V gene lookup returns CDR1 MNHEY and CDR2 SVGAGI. The CDR3 loop reads CASSNVRDQPQHF. The CDR3 DNA is TGTGCCAGCAGTAACGTCAGGGATCAGCCCCAGCATTTT.

This chain connects TRBV29-1 to TRBJ2-5; 7 bases map to TRBD2. From germline, CDR1 is SQVTM and CDR2 ANQGSEA. The V and J ends lost 4 bases and 3 bases, in that order; junction bases with no gene match: 2. This CDR3 has 12 amino acids. The CDR3 coding sequence is TGCAGCGTTGGACTAGCAAAAGAGACCCAGTACTTC. Its translation: CSVGLAKETQYF.

This clone appeared a few times. CDR3 amino acids: CASSGLTGYGYTF. The DNA of the CDR3 is TGTGCCAGCAGTGGACTGACAGGGTATGGCTACACCTTC. V and J are TRBV25-1 and TRBJ1-2; 7 bases agree with TRBD1. Per germline, CDR1 MGHDK and CDR2 SYGVNS. With V trimmed by 4 bases and J by 5 bases, 4 bases remained unmatched. There are 13 residues in the CDR3.

This chain uses TRBV6-5 with TRBJ2-5; 9 bases fit TRBD1. With V trimmed by 5 bases and J by 5 bases, 9 bases remained unmatched. CDR1 is MNHEY and CDR2 is SVGAGI in the germline V gene. The CDR3 has 15 amino acids. The CDR3 here is CASSRDTGGRETQYF. In nucleotides, the CDR3 is TGTGCCAGCAGTCGGGATACAGGGGGCCGGGAGACCCAGTACTTC.

J is TRBJ2-5 and V is TRBV30; TRBD2 matches 7 bases. J lost 5 bases, V lost 2 bases, and 5 bases had no gene match. Germline V gives CDR1 GTSNPN, CDR2 SVGIG (reference sequence). CDR3 size: 13 residues. CDR3 DNA: TGTGCCTGGAGTACCAACGGGGGGGAGACCCAGTACTTC. Translating it yields CAWSTNGGETQYF.

The chain joins TRBV6-5 to TRBJ2-1; 7 bases agree with TRBD1. V trimming: 4 bases; J trimming: 3 bases; junction bases outside the gene matches: 6. Germline CDR1 and CDR2: MNHEY and SVGAGI. The CDR3 extends over 15 amino acids. CDR3 residues: CASSSRDSHYNEQFF. CDR3 sequence (DNA): TGTGCCAGCAGTTCCCGGGACAGCCACTACAATGAGCAGTTCTTC.

The chain is built from TRBV15 and TRBJ1-6, with D possibly TRBD1 on 6 matching bases. V gave up 0 bases and J gave up 7 bases, with 19 bases separating them. This CDR3 contains 18 residues. CDR1 and CDR2 (germline): LNHNV, YYDKDF (reference sequence). The CDR3 loop reads CATSRDQGHLRRNSPLHF. Written as DNA, the CDR3 is TGTGCCACCAGCAGAGATCAGGGACATCTCCGAAGAAATTCACCCCTCCACTTT.

The J gene is TRBJ2-7, the V gene TRBV27, with D possibly being TRBD1 (6 bases). Per the germline V gene, CDR1 is MNHEY and CDR2 is SMNVEV (reference sequence). The CDR3 runs to 12 residues. Trimming cost V 6 bases and J 2 bases, with 8 bases left between them. The DNA of the CDR3 is TGTGCCAGCAGACAGGGACCCTACGAGCAGTACTTC. This translates into CASRQGPYEQYF.

J is TRBJ1-1 and V is TRBV25-1; D call uncertain. The CDR3 extends over 14 amino acids. The germline V gene has CDR1 MGHDK and CDR2 SYGVNS. Deletions cut 5 bases from V and 7 bases from J, with 17 bases between. CDR3 coding DNA: TGTGCCAGCAGTATAATTGCTGAGGGCGGTGAAGCTTTCTTT. This gives the protein CASSIIAEGGEAFF. Based on the CDR3 plus reference TRBV25-1 and TRBJ1-1, the full variable domain is EADIYQTPRYLVIGTGKKITLECSQTMGHDKMYWYQQDPGMELHLIHYSYGVNSTEKGDLSSESTVSRIRTEHFPLTLESARPSHTSQYLCASSIIAEGGEAFFGQGTRLTVV.

The V call is TRBV25-1, the J call TRBJ1-2; D not resolved. Trimming shortened V by 0 bases and J by 4 bases, and 12 bases separated the two germline ends. Looked up from germline, CDR1 is MGHDK and CDR2 is SYGVNS. CDR3 length: 15 amino acids. The CDR3 is CASSEYQTSLYGYTF. CDR3 in DNA: TGTGCCAGCAGTGAATATCAGACCTCCCTCTATGGCTACACCTTC.

This clone was found many times. The rearrangement links TRBV7-9 to TRBJ1-6, with D possibly TRBD1 on 5 matching bases. V lost 2 bases to trimming and J lost 8 bases, with 13 bases between them. CDR1 SEHNR and CDR2 FQNEAQ come from the germline V gene (reference sequence). This CDR3 contains 15 residues. CDR3 region: CASSLRDSADSPLHF. The CDR3 nucleotides are TGTGCCAGCAGCTTAAGGGACTCCGCAGATTCACCCCTCCACTTT.